A single sample is the source of the 20 T cell receptor beta chains below, sequenced in a study of vaccination effects on CD4 cells after COVID-19. The repertoire was sequenced with immunoSEQ multiplex PCR; TCRdb's copy has only in-frame clones and lacks some. The repertoire consists of 30,000 to 40,000 clones, with about 66% occurring once and the leading ten covering about 8.1%. These TCRs are of unknown antigen specificity. With the ViraFEST assay, the study expanded antigen-specific CD4+ T cells using viral peptide pools, then sequenced them. Cells that had been cultured for 9 to 10 days were the source of isolated CD4+ T cells. BNT162b2 vaccine or mRNA-1273 vaccine was given to participants in two doses. The specimen was CD4+ T cells from PBMCs cultured with SARS-CoV-2 spike peptides, collected after COVID-19 vaccination. The receptor set was obtained from a human donor who received a COVID-19 vaccine.

This clone has a handful of counts. This chain links TRBV19 with TRBJ1-5; D not resolved. Germline V CDR1 and CDR2: LNHDA, SQIVND (reference sequence). This CDR3 comprises 16 residues. V lost 3 bases to trimming and J lost 3 bases, with 15 bases between them. CDR3 in amino acids: CASSILWTADNQPQHF. The CDR3 region has the DNA TGTGCCAGTAGTATCCTCTGGACCGCGGACAATCAGCCCCAGCATTTT. Variable domain in full (rest from reference TRBV19 and TRBJ1-5): DGGITQSPKYLFRKEGQNVTLSCEQNLNHDAMYWYRQDPGQGLRLIYYSQIVNDFQKGDIAEGYSVSREKKESFPLTVTSAQKNPTAFYLCASSILWTADNQPQHFGDGTRLSIL.

The rearrangement uses TRBV19 and TRBJ1-1; 7 bases are shared with TRBD1. This CDR3 region has 14 residues. CDR1 and CDR2 from the germline V gene are LNHDA and SQIVND (reference sequence). With 9 bases clipped from V and 0 bases from J, the junction kept 7 bases outside the gene matches. CDR3 sequence: CASAGQIVNTEAFF. The DNA of the CDR3 is TGTGCCAGCGCGGGACAGATCGTGAACACTGAAGCTTTCTTT.

The chain employs TRBV19 and TRBJ2-1, with D possibly TRBD2 on 5 matching bases. The CDR3 length is 14 residues. Per the germline V gene, CDR1 is LNHDA and CDR2 is SQIVND (reference sequence). Between the trimmed V and J ends, which lost 0 bases and 11 bases, there was a span of 14 bases. The CDR3 is CASSIELETGKQFF. The CDR3 region has the DNA TGTGCCAGTAGTATAGAGTTGGAGACCGGGAAGCAGTTCTTC.

This chain joins TRBV10-1 and TRBJ2-7; 9 nucleotides agree with TRBD2. Trimming took 4 bases from V and 5 from J; bases not matched to a gene: 6. The CDR3 contains 14 residues. CDR1 is WNHNN, CDR2 SYGVQD, per germline (reference sequence). CDR3 loop: CASSAAGGPHEQYF. CDR3 nucleotide sequence: TGCGCCAGCAGTGCGGCGGGAGGGCCCCACGAGCAGTACTTC.

This clone was counted a single time. The V call is TRBV2, the J call TRBJ2-7; TRBD2 matches at 13 bases. CDR3 length: 17 residues. The V gene end was trimmed by 3 bases and the J gene end by 4 bases; junction bases not matched to a gene: 9. Germline V gene lookup returns CDR1 SNHLY and CDR2 FYNNEI. The chain's CDR3 is CASSDGAGLAGKYEQYF. CDR3 DNA: TGTGCCAGCAGTGATGGTGCGGGACTAGCGGGGAAATACGAGCAGTACTTC. Full variable domain (remainder filled in from reference TRBV2 and TRBJ2-7): EPEVTQTPSHQVTQMGQEVILRCVPISNHLYFYWYRQILGQKVEFLVSFYNNEISEKSEIFDDQFSVERPDGSNFTLKIRSTKLEDSAMYFCASSDGAGLAGKYEQYFGPGTRLTVT.

The chain is built from TRBV11-3 and TRBJ2-1; TRBD1 matches 7 bases. There are 16 residues in the CDR3. With V trimmed by 0 bases and J by 8 bases, 10 bases remained unmatched. CDR1 is SGHNT, CDR2 YENEEA, per germline. CDR3 loop: CASSLEVTGSGDEQFF. In DNA, the CDR3 is TGTGCCAGCAGCTTAGAAGTGACAGGGAGCGGCGATGAGCAGTTCTTC.

This chain joins TRBV29-1 and TRBJ1-2; D gene uncertain. The CDR3 is made up of 12 amino acids. The V and J ends lost 4 bases and 7 bases respectively, with 13 bases between them. The germline V gene encodes CDR1 SQVTM and CDR2 ANQGSEA. CDR3 sequence (DNA): TGCAGCGTTGGTACGATAGTGGGTGGCTACACCTTC. Its protein product is CSVGTIVGGYTF.

The chain combines TRBV27 with TRBJ2-6; TRBD2 might be the D (6 bases). With 3 bases removed from V and 0 bases from J, the gap between germline ends came to 9 bases. The CDR3 runs to 16 residues. From germline, CDR1 is MNHEY and CDR2 SMNVEV (reference sequence). The CDR3 spells CASSLEGDSGANVLTF. CDR3 coding DNA: TGTGCCAGCAGTTTGGAGGGAGACTCTGGGGCCAACGTCCTGACTTTC. The complete variable domain, with remaining parts taken from reference TRBV27 and TRBJ2-6, reads EAQVTQNPRYLITVTGKKLTVTCSQNMNHEYMSWYRQDPGLGLRQIYYSMNVEVTDKGDVPEGYKVSRKEKRNFPLILESPSPNQTSLYFCASSLEGDSGANVLTFGAGSRLTVL.

The chain employs TRBV18 and TRBJ2-7; tentatively, D is TRBD2 (6 bases). The CDR3 extends over 14 amino acids. V dropped 3 bases and J dropped 3 bases, with 12 bases sitting between them. Germline V gives CDR1 KGHSH, CDR2 LQKENI. Here the CDR3 DNA reads TGTGCCAGCTCACCCCAGGGACTGAACTACGAGCAGTACTTC. This sequence encodes CASSPQGLNYEQYF.

J is TRBJ2-2 and V is TRBV27, with unresolved D. Germline CDR1 and CDR2: MNHEY and SMNVEV (reference sequence). V lost 5 bases and J lost 6, with 13 bases in between. This CDR3 region has 14 residues. The CDR3 region has the DNA TGTGCCAGCAGTACCCCCCATTCGTCCGGGGAGCTGTTTTTT. Translation gives CASSTPHSSGELFF.

This chain connects TRBV6-6 to TRBJ2-3; D remains unclear. The V gene's germline CDR1 is MNHNY and CDR2 SVGAGI (reference sequence). The CDR3 spans 12 residues. V was pared by 5 bases and J by 2 bases, with 5 bases between. The CDR3 is CASSANTDTQYF. CDR3 DNA sequence: TGTGCCAGCAGTGCTAACACAGATACGCAGTATTTT.

This clone was picked up one time. This chain joins TRBV12-5 and TRBJ1-5, with TRBD1 matching over 8 bases. V lost 3 bases and J lost 6; bases outside the gene matches: 7. Germline lookup yields CDR1 LGHNT and CDR2 FRNRAP. The CDR3 consists of 15 residues. This CDR3 reads CASGFGTGPGQPQHF. DNA for the CDR3: TGTGCTAGTGGTTTCGGGACAGGCCCAGGTCAGCCCCAGCATTTT.

This clone was counted only a few times. This chain links TRBV7-7 with TRBJ2-5; D is ambiguous. The CDR3 spans 15 residues. V lost 4 bases and J lost 1, with 13 bases in between. CDR1 is SSHAT, CDR2 FNYEAQ, per germline (reference sequence). The CDR3 DNA sequence: TGTGCCAGCAGCTCTGGTCGAAAGATCCAAGAGACCCAGTACTTC. Translation: CASSSGRKIQETQYF.

Concerning this clone: Germline and junction disagree at one end, which may indicate a read error. The rearrangement joins TRBV10-2 to TRBJ2-7; the D call may be TRBD1 or TRBD2 (6 bases each). Per the germline V gene, CDR1 is WSHSY and CDR2 is SAAADI. The CDR3 length is 14 residues. The CDR3 DNA follows: TGCGCCAGCAATGAGGGGGGCTCCTTCTACGAGCAGTACTTC. It translates to CASNEGGSFYEQYF.

This clone was seen once. This sequence joins TRBV5-1 and TRBJ2-7, with D possibly TRBD1 on 5 matching bases. Deletions cut 4 bases from V and 5 bases from J, with 22 bases between. The germline gives CDR1 SGHRS, CDR2 YFSETQ. This CDR3 spans 16 amino acids. The CDR3 sequence: CASSGAPGKFLDEQYF. The CDR3 DNA reads as TGCGCCAGCAGCGGAGCGCCAGGGAAGTTTTTGGACGAGCAGTACTTC.

The chain couples TRBV29-1 to TRBJ1-2; 8 nucleotides match TRBD1. Germline CDR1 SQVTM, CDR2 ANQGSEA. The J segment lost 8 bases and the V segment lost 5 bases, leaving 7 bases of the junction unmatched. CDR3 length: 12 residues. CDR3 in amino acids: CSVPRDRRGYTF. CDR3 DNA sequence: TGCAGCGTTCCCCGGGACAGGCGCGGCTACACCTTC.

This clone was seen many times. The chain links TRBV6-1 to TRBJ2-2; TRBD2 matches at 8 bases. The CDR3 runs 15 residues. V lost 2 bases to trimming and J lost 1 base; unmatched junction nucleotides: 0. CDR1 and CDR2 (germline): MNHNS, SASEGT. CDR3 sequence: CASSELAGNTGELFF. The CDR3 DNA is TGTGCCAGCAGTGAACTAGCGGGGAACACCGGGGAGCTGTTTTTT.

V and J are TRBV6-5 and TRBJ2-1; tentative D call: TRBD1 (6 bases). The CDR3 sequence is 14 residues long. Germline CDR1 MNHEY, CDR2 SVGAGI. Trimming removed 4 bases at V and 2 bases at J, with 9 bases between. The CDR3 DNA follows: TGTGCCAGCAGTTGGGGGCAAGCCTACAATGAGCAGTTCTTC. It encodes CASSWGQAYNEQFF.

This chain links TRBV5-4 with TRBJ2-7, with D tentatively TRBD1 (5 bases). The CDR3 covers 15 residues. Deletions cut 4 bases from V and 2 bases from J, with 16 bases between. Germline V gene sequence: CDR1 SGHNT, CDR2 YYREEE (reference sequence). The CDR3 sequence is CASSENRGAPYEQYF. The DNA of the CDR3 is TGTGCCAGCAGCGAAAATAGGGGTGCCCCCTACGAGCAGTACTTC. The full variable domain, with the rest looked up from reference TRBV5-4 and TRBJ2-7, is ETGVTQSPTHLIKTRGQQVTLRCSSQSGHNTVSWYQQALGQGPQFIFQYYREEENGRGNFPPRFSGLQFPNYSSELNVNALELDDSALYLCASSENRGAPYEQYFGPGTRLTVT.

CDR3 loop: CASSQGTGGFSYEQYF. CDR3 nucleotide sequence: TGCGCCAGCAGCCAAGGGACAGGGGGATTCTCCTACGAGCAGTACTTC. This rearrangement joins TRBV5-1 to TRBJ2-7, with 11 bases identical to TRBD1. This CDR3 contains 16 residues. The J segment lost 0 bases and the V segment lost 4 bases, leaving 6 bases of the junction unmatched. Looked up from germline, CDR1 is SGHRS and CDR2 is YFSETQ.